This TCR beta chain was retrieved from a study of cytomegalovirus exposure and HLA in healthy donors. Study-level background: The Caucasian-associated ancestry cluster held 65% to 85% of 300 to 450 genotyped donors. Study-level points and caveats: It has been reported that TCR beta sequences accurately predicted the HLA-A and HLA-B alleles of most subjects.

The CDR3 runs 15 residues. In germline, CDR1 is SGHNT, CDR2 YYREEE (reference sequence). After removal of 2 bases from V and 1 base from J, the junction contained 2 bases not matched to a gene. PCR amplification relied on 60 Vbeta primers (plus 13 Jbeta primers). The table came from immunoSEQ multiplex PCR; TCRdb's copy has only in-frame clones and leaves some out. In the table there are under 150,000 clones, 80% of which are singletons. Comment on this clone: The antigen is not known.

V usage is TRBV5-4 and J usage is TRBJ2-2; 7 bases map to TRBD1. Sequenced material: PBMCs. The TCR originated in a woman between 40 and 50 years old in good health and CMV-seronegative. The CDR3 is CASSFNRGNTGELFF. CDR3 DNA sequence: TGTGCCAGCAGCTTCAACAGGGGGAACACCGGGGAGCTGTTTTTT.